The rows below give T cell receptor beta chains drawn from one sample of a study of T cell responses to AZD1222 COVID-19 vaccine. This table comes from immunoSEQ multiplex PCR, and its TCRdb copy is limited to in-frame clones, with some not included. Of some 60,000 clones listed, approximately 89% are singletons. The sequences come from peripheral blood, collected 28 days after the second AZD1222 dose. Receptor source: an adult who received the AZD1222 COVID-19 vaccine. The CDR3 runs from the conserved cysteine through the conserved F or W. The D gene is left open where the match is weak. Clone size is given for some rows only: seen once, a few or many times, or a class if the clone is expanded.

abundance | j_gene | d_gene | v_gene | CDR3nt | CDR3aa
once | TRBJ1-1 | NA | TRBV4-1 | TGCGCCAGCAGCCAAGATGGTGCCCGGGGCGGAACTGAAGCTTTCTTT | CASSQDGARGGTEAFF
NA | TRBJ2-7 | NA | TRBV19 | TGTGCCAGTAGTATTAGGGCAGGTACTTTCCGAGCCTACGAGCAGTACTTC | CASSIRAGTFRAYEQYF
NA | TRBJ2-1 | NA | TRBV5-4 | TGTGCCAGCAGATTCTGGGGGCCCTACAATGAGCAGTTCTTC | CASRFWGPYNEQFF
NA | TRBJ2-1 | TRBD2 | TRBV9 | TGTGCCAGCAGCAAAAGCCCGGGACTAGCGTTATCGTACAATGAGCAGTTCTTC | CASSKSPGLALSYNEQFF
once | TRBJ1-2 | NA | TRBV9 | TGTGCCAGCAGCGTAGCTCCGGAACGCTATGGCTACACCTTC | CASSVAPERYGYTF
once | TRBJ1-3 | TRBD1 | TRBV6-4 | TGTGCCACCACACAAACAGGGGCCGCGATTAGAAACACCATATATTTT | CATTQTGAAIRNTIYF
NA | TRBJ2-7 | NA | TRBV21-1 | TGTGCCAGCAGCCCAGGAAGGGACCCGGACGAGCAGTACTTC | CASSPGRDPDEQYF
NA | TRBJ1-6 | NA | TRBV28 | TGTGCCAGCAGTGCCGCAGCTAATAATTCACCCCTCCACTTT | CASSAAANNSPLHF
NA | TRBJ1-6 | NA | TRBV7-9 | TGTGCCAGCAGCCTGGCGGGGGGCTATAATTCACCCCTCCACTTT | CASSLAGGYNSPLHF
NA | TRBJ2-1 | NA | TRBV9 | TGTGCCAGCAGCGGGGACAACTCCTACAATGAGCAGTTCTTC | CASSGDNSYNEQFF
NA | TRBJ2-3 | NA | TRBV12-3/TRBV12-4 | TGTGCCAGCAGGTCCTTCCGGGGTACGCAGTATTTT | CASRSFRGTQYF
NA | TRBJ1-1 | NA | TRBV2 | TGTGCCAGCAGTGTAAGACAGAACACTGAAGCTTTCTTT | CASSVRQNTEAFF
NA | TRBJ2-1 | TRBD1 | TRBV10-1 | TGCGCCAGCAGTCTTCCCGGGACAGGGAAGCAGTTCTTC | CASSLPGTGKQFF
NA | TRBJ2-3 | NA | TRBV6-6 | TGTGCCAGCAGTCCACCTAGCGGACAGGGAGGCACAGATACGCAGTATTTT | CASSPPSGQGGTDTQYF
NA | TRBJ1-5 | NA | TRBV28 | TGTGCTCTCGGGGTCCTGAATCAGCCCCAGCATTTT | CALGVLNQPQHF
few | TRBJ1-3 | NA | TRBV18 | TGTGCCAGCTCACCGGCACCGTCGAGCTCTGGAAACACCATATATTTT | CASSPAPSSSGNTIYF
NA | TRBJ1-1 | NA | TRBV24-1 | TGTGCCACCAGTGACTCCGGGACTGCCACTGAAGCTTTCTTT | CATSDSGTATEAFF
NA | TRBJ2-2 | TRBD1 | TRBV7-8 | TGTGCCAGCAGCTGGGGGACAGCGACCCAGGCCGGGGAGCTGTTTTTT | CASSWGTATQAGELFF
few | TRBJ1-5 | TRBD1 | TRBV5-4 | TGTGCCAGCAGCCAAGGGACAGGGACAAATCAGCCCCAGCATTTT | CASSQGTGTNQPQHF
NA | TRBJ2-7 | NA | TRBV5-4 | TGTGCCAGCAGCTTGGGGTCACAGCGGACCTACGAGCAGTACTTC | CASSLGSQRTYEQYF
once | TRBJ1-2 | NA | TRBV19 | TGTGCCAGTAGTCCGGAGGGAAACTATGGCTACACCTTC | CASSPEGNYGYTF
NA | TRBJ1-6 | NA | TRBV6-5 | TGTGCCAGCAGTTACCAGCGGAATTCACCCCTCCACTTT | CASSYQRNSPLHF
NA | TRBJ1-2 | NA | TRBV5-5 | TGTGCCAGCAGCTTGGGAGGGGGTGTCGACTATGGCTACACCTTC | CASSLGGGVDYGYTF
NA | TRBJ1-5 | NA | TRBV10-2 | TGCGCCAGCAGTGAGGGCACAGATTACAATCAGCCCCAGCATTTT | CASSEGTDYNQPQHF
NA | TRBJ2-2 | NA | TRBV21-1 | TGTGCCAGCAGTCAGAGCACCGGGGAGCTGTTTTTT | CASSQSTGELFF
once | TRBJ2-7 | NA | TRBV6-2/TRBV6-3 | TGTGCCAGCAGCCCCCTCCTAGCAGTCGTCGAGCAGTACTTC | CASSPLLAVVEQYF
NA | TRBJ1-4 | NA | TRBV28 | TGTGCCAGCTACCACAGGACGGAGGAAAAACTGTTTTTT | CASYHRTEEKLFF